The 12 T cell receptor beta chains presented below share a single source sample, sequenced in a study of cytotoxic CD8 clonotypes in ibrutinib-treated CLL. Method: immunoSEQ multiplex PCR; TCRdb's copy keeps in-frame clones and lacks some. The sample yields about 24,000 clones, over 55% seen once. The sequencing used PBMCs, collected after 12 months of ibrutinib treatment. Receptors were obtained from a human donor with chronic lymphocytic leukemia.

The chain has TRBV5-6 and TRBJ1-2, with D hard to call. The CDR3 runs 15 residues. With 0 bases removed from V and 3 bases from J, the gap between germline ends came to 12 bases. Germline V gene data show CDR1 as SGHDT and CDR2 as YYEEEE. CDR3 sequence reads: CASSLGSGVYYGYTF. CDR3 DNA: TGTGCCAGCAGCTTGGGCTCCGGGGTTTACTATGGCTACACCTTC.

The chain joins TRBV19 to TRBJ1-1; a possible D gene is TRBD1 (5 bases). With 3 bases removed from V and 6 bases from J, the gap between germline ends came to 11 bases. Germline CDR1 and CDR2: LNHDA and SQIVND (reference sequence). The CDR3 is made up of 13 amino acids. The CDR3 nucleotides read TGTGCCAGTAGTATCACAGTGGGGGCTGAAGCTTTCTTT. Translation gives CASSITVGAEAFF.

This clone was seen a single time. V usage is TRBV6-5 and J usage is TRBJ1-2; D might be TRBD1 (6 bases). V was shortened by 2 bases and J by 8 bases, with 18 bases between the two germline ends. The CDR3 extends over 15 amino acids. CDR1 MNHEY and CDR2 SVGAGI come from the germline V gene. Here the CDR3 reads CASSYGSGGRDGYTF. Written as DNA, the CDR3 is TGTGCCAGCAGTTACGGGTCGGGGGGGCGTGACGGCTACACCTTC.

This clone was counted once. CDR3 coding DNA: TGTGCCAGCACCAGACCCGGACTAGCGGGGTTACAGTACTTC. As protein: CASTRPGLAGLQYF. The rearrangement uses TRBV28 and TRBJ2-4; 12 nucleotides agree with TRBD2. V was clipped by 7 bases and J by 13 bases; unmatched bases: 11. In germline, CDR1 is MDHEN, CDR2 SYDVKM. CDR3 length: 14 amino acids.

The rearrangement joins TRBV18 to TRBJ2-1; 10 bases are a match to TRBD2. Germline-derived CDR1 and CDR2 are KGHSH and LQKENI. The CDR3 contains 17 residues. V was pared by 3 bases and J by 10 bases, with 15 bases of the junction left unmatched. Here the CDR3 DNA reads TGTGCCAGCTCACCCGGGGTCAGCGGGGGGGACCAGAGAGAGCAGTTCTTC. It specifies CASSPGVSGGDQREQFF.

V is TRBV6-5 and J is TRBJ1-1; TRBD1 aligns across 8 bases. Germline CDR1 reads MNHEY; CDR2 reads SVGAGI. With V trimmed by 7 bases and J by 5 bases, 3 bases remained unmatched. The CDR3 loop spans 12 amino acids. DNA of the CDR3: TGTGCCAGCACACAGGGGGGAACTGAAGCTTTCTTT. It translates to CASTQGGTEAFF.

The CDR3 reads CASSQKSSPPTTQYF. CDR3 DNA sequence: TGTGCCAGCAGCCAAAAGAGCTCCCCCCCTACTACGCAGTATTTT. The chain carries TRBV4-2 and TRBJ2-3; the D is unclear. Germline V gene lookup returns CDR1 LGHNA and CDR2 YNFKEQ. The ends were cut back, 2 bases at V and 8 bases at J, with 17 bases in the middle. The CDR3 extends over 15 amino acids.

The chain has TRBV5-1 and TRBJ2-4; maybe TRBD1 (6 bases). The V gene lost 2 bases and the J gene lost 0 bases, with 12 bases spanning the gap. Germline lookup yields CDR1 SGHRS and CDR2 YFSETQ. This CDR3 spans 16 amino acids. The CDR3, as DNA: TGCGCCAGCAGCTTCCAGGGGCTCTTAGCCAAAAACATTCAGTACTTC. Residues: CASSFQGLLAKNIQYF.

This clone was counted a single time. This chain joins TRBV19 and TRBJ2-5, with TRBD2 matching over 11 bases. V gave up 4 bases and J gave up 5 bases; unmatched junction bases: 3. There are 14 residues in the CDR3. Germline V gene data show CDR1 as LNHDA and CDR2 as SQIVND (reference sequence). The CDR3 loop is CASSTSGGHETQYF. Here the CDR3 DNA reads TGTGCCAGTAGTACTAGCGGGGGGCACGAGACCCAGTACTTC. Full variable domain (rest looked up from reference TRBV19 and TRBJ2-5): DGGITQSPKYLFRKEGQNVTLSCEQNLNHDAMYWYRQDPGQGLRLIYYSQIVNDFQKGDIAEGYSVSREKKESFPLTVTSAQKNPTAFYLCASSTSGGHETQYFGPGTRLLVL.

The chain carries TRBV4-3 and TRBJ1-1; D is ambiguous. The V gene's germline CDR1 is LGHNA and CDR2 YSLEER. This CDR3 has 14 amino acids. V lost 0 bases, J lost 4 bases, and 9 bases lay in between. The DNA of the CDR3 is TGCGCCAGCAGCCAAGAGGCAGGAAGCACTGAAGCTTTCTTT. Residues: CASSQEAGSTEAFF.

V usage is TRBV9 and J usage is TRBJ2-2, with 8 positions matching TRBD1. The germline CDR1 and CDR2 sequences are SGDLS and YYNGEE. V dropped 7 bases and J dropped 5; count of bases not matched to a gene: 7. The CDR3 totals 14 residues. CDR3 in DNA: TGTGCCAGCGGACACAGGGGGGCAACCGGGGAGCTGTTTTTT. Its translation: CASGHRGATGELFF.

The J gene is TRBJ2-2, the V gene TRBV9; weak D call: TRBD1 (7 bases). Germline loops: CDR1 SGDLS, CDR2 YYNGEE. CDR3 length: 15 amino acids. V lost 6 bases, J lost 4 bases, and 16 bases lay in between. The DNA for the CDR3 is TGTGCCAGCACCCGTGGGCAGGGGGGCACCGGGGAGCTGTTTTTT. Translation gives CASTRGQGGTGELFF.